The following is a TCR beta chain sequence with its context. No antigen is known for it. These data come from a study of cytomegalovirus exposure and HLA in healthy donors. CDR3 size: 15 residues. Trimming cost V 4 bases and J 5 bases, with 18 bases left between them. The germline CDR1 and CDR2 sequences are MNHEY and SMNVEV (reference sequence). General study results and limits: Later analysis suggested links between common viral pathogens and several top significant clusters. It has been reported that TCR beta sequences accurately predicted the HLA-A and HLA-B alleles of most subjects.

The PCR made use of 60 Vbeta and 13 Jbeta primers. The assay was immunoSEQ multiplex PCR, and TCRdb's table has in-frame clones only and misses some. The sample contains 120,000 or so clones, approximately 15% of which appear only once. The donors, nominally healthy at sampling, likely had unrecorded immune exposures. This rearrangement joins TRBV27 to TRBJ2-7; D perhaps matches TRBD2 (6 bases). The sample taken for sequencing was PBMCs. The receptor was derived from a young woman in good health and CMV-seronegative. The DNA for the CDR3 is TGTGCCAGCAGTTCCCGTGGAGGGTTTGTCCACGAGCAGTACTTC. It yields the protein CASSSRGGFVHEQYF.